The rows below give T cell receptor beta chains drawn from one sample of a study of beta chain features in type 1 diabetes. Using immunoSEQ multiplex PCR, the repertoire was profiled, and TCRdb retains in-frame clones only, with some absent. The sample lists roughly 180,000 clones, less than 9.5% occurring once. The specimen sequenced was central memory CD4+ T cells from blood. The receptors shown here come from a woman aged 40 to 55 with type 1 diabetes. The CDR3 runs from the conserved cysteine through the conserved F or W. The D gene is left open where the match is weak. The listing skips clone size in some rows; elsewhere it reads once, few, many or a size class.

TRBV29-1	NA	NA	CSVEGSGGEEAFF
TRBV9	NA	NA	CASSVDEGASYEQYF
TRBV6-6	NA	few	CASQGGDRTEAFF
TRBV7-6	TRBD1	few	CASSQGQAVDEQYF
TRBV5-4	NA	NA	CASSLGQKNSPLHF
TRBV9	NA	NA	CASSVRDGRAYEQYF
TRBV27	TRBD1	few	CASSPERGRGYQPQHF
TRBV18	NA	few	CASSLRVTEAFF
TRBV5-4	TRBD2	NA	CASIIGGGTNYNEQFF
TRBV30	NA	few	CAWSVRRGDEQYF
TRBV6-6	NA	many	CASSFPVVPVEKLFF
TRBV30	NA	NA	CAWASGTTGEAFF
TRBV28	NA	NA	CASSRQQGGPLHF
TRBV7-7	NA	few	CASSPTGIQETQYF
TRBV7-9	TRBD2	few	CASSLVGTSDSSDTQYF
TRBV9	NA	NA	CASSVGTAGRETQYF
TRBV7-9	NA	NA	CASSLDTTNYGYTF
TRBV7-8	TRBD2	many	CASSLLAANEQFF
TRBV19	TRBD1	NA	CASSLGQALSGANVLTF
TRBV28	TRBD2	NA	CASSFGLAEYNEQFF
TRBV28	NA	few	CASSFRGEWSPLHF
TRBV27	TRBD2	NA	CASSLDSGIYNEQFF
TRBV18	NA	many	CASSSVGQETQYF
TRBV7-3	TRBD2	NA	CASSPLAGAYEQYF
TRBV5-1	NA	few	CASSLSGLHTEAFF
TRBV7-2	NA	few	CASSLQGSNEKLFF
TRBV9	TRBD2	few	CASSVGREGYNEQFF
TRBV7-2	TRBD1	few	CASSARTGRQPQHF
TRBV14	TRBD1	NA	CASSQQQGYEQFF
TRBV7-9	NA	few	CASSTLQGGNTIYF
TRBV18	NA	NA	CASSPGQAGEAFF
TRBV27	TRBD1	NA	CASSSNRDRLYNEQFF
TRBV7-9	NA	few	CASSLQVSNSPLHF
TRBV28	TRBD2	few	CASSPPGGAQTQYF
TRBV29-1	NA	NA	CSVGALGYEQYF
TRBV30	NA	NA	CAWRKGEASNEKLFF
TRBV4-3	NA	few	CASSLSPEAFF